The rows below give T cell receptor beta chains drawn from one sample of a study of blood T cell repertoires in COVID-19. The data were produced by immunoSEQ multiplex PCR, yet TCRdb's version contains in-frame clones alone and is incomplete. The repertoire holds approximately 120,000 clones, with approximately 74% as singletons. Source material: peripheral blood. These receptors came from a man of 80 years or more with COVID-19, enrolled during active disease. Each CDR3 is given with its conserved first and last residue. The D gene is left open where the match is weak. Clone size is stated in some rows and not others, as once, few, many or a class when expanded.

V gene,J gene,D gene,clone size,CDR3 DNA,CDR3 protein
TRBV19,TRBJ1-5,NA,NA,TGTGCCAGTAGTAGACGCCTAGAGCAGCCCCAGCATTTT,CASSRRLEQPQHF
TRBV19,TRBJ1-2,NA,NA,TGTGCCAGTAGTATAGACCTGGATGAGGGTAACTATGGCTACACCTTC,CASSIDLDEGNYGYTF
TRBV20-1,TRBJ1-2,NA,NA,TGCAGTGCTACCAGGGTGAGCGGCTACACCTTC,CSATRVSGYTF
TRBV19,TRBJ1-5,TRBD1,NA,TGTGCCACTCGGGACAGGTCTTTTCAGCCCCAGCATTTT,CATRDRSFQPQHF
TRBV11-1,TRBJ2-7,NA,NA,TGTGCCAGCAGCTTAGCTGGGGGCCCACGGGAGCAGTACTTC,CASSLAGGPREQYF
TRBV5-4,TRBJ2-5,TRBD1,once,TGTGCCAGCAGCCGTCCCGGGACAGGGGTTCGAGAGACCCAGTACTTC,CASSRPGTGVRETQYF
TRBV9,TRBJ2-2,NA,NA,TGTGCCAGCAGCGTGGACAGTTTGGCCGGGGAGCTGTTTTTT,CASSVDSLAGELFF
TRBV7-8,TRBJ2-5,TRBD2,NA,TGTGCCAGCCACTACATTAGGGCTAGCGGAACACAAGAGACCCAGTACTTC,CASHYIRASGTQETQYF
TRBV2,TRBJ2-2,TRBD1,NA,TGTGCCAGCGGGGACAGGGTGTTAGCCGGGGAGCTGTTTTTT,CASGDRVLAGELFF
TRBV6-2/TRBV6-3,TRBJ2-1,TRBD2,NA,TGTGCCAGCAGTTACGGGCGGGCGGGAGTTCGGTACAATGAGCAGTTCTTC,CASSYGRAGVRYNEQFF
TRBV10-3,TRBJ1-5,TRBD1,NA,TGTGCCATCAGTGAGGCCCGACAGGGGCACAATCAGCCCCAGCATTTT,CAISEARQGHNQPQHF
TRBV9,TRBJ1-2,NA,NA,TGTGCCAGCAGCTTTGGAGGAGACTATGGCTACACCTTC,CASSFGGDYGYTF
TRBV7-2,TRBJ2-7,TRBD2,NA,TGTGCCAGCAGCCCCAGACTAGCGGGAGCCTACGAGCAGTACTTC,CASSPRLAGAYEQYF
TRBV2,TRBJ1-5,TRBD1,once,TGTGCCAGCAGGCAGGGGGCTAGCAATCAGCCCCAGCATTTT,CASRQGASNQPQHF
TRBV27,TRBJ2-5,TRBD2,NA,TGTGCCAGCAGAGGACTAGGAACCCAAGAGACCCAGTACTTC,CASRGLGTQETQYF
TRBV4-3,TRBJ1-4,NA,NA,TGCGCCAGCAGCCGGGACAACGGAGCTAATGAAAAACTGTTTTTT,CASSRDNGANEKLFF
TRBV6-4,TRBJ2-7,NA,NA,TGTGCCAGCAAAAACGAGTCCTACGAGCAGTACTTC,CASKNESYEQYF
TRBV4-1,TRBJ1-2,TRBD1,NA,TGCGCCAGCAGCCAAGATGGGACAGCCACTTACTATTATGGCTACACCTTC,CASSQDGTATYYYGYTF
TRBV9,TRBJ2-6,TRBD1,NA,TGTGCCAGCAGCGCTCGGACAGGGTCAGGGGCCAACGTCCTGACTTTC,CASSARTGSGANVLTF
TRBV5-1,TRBJ2-5,TRBD1,NA,TGCGCCAGCAGCTTGGGCACAGGGGGCTGGGAGACCCAGTACTTC,CASSLGTGGWETQYF
TRBV5-1,TRBJ2-7,NA,NA,TGCGCCAGCAGCTTGAATACGGGTCTCGAGCAGTACTTC,CASSLNTGLEQYF
TRBV7-8,TRBJ2-7,NA,NA,TGTGCCAGCAGCTTATTACAGGGATCCGAGCAGTACTTC,CASSLLQGSEQYF
TRBV2,TRBJ2-1,NA,NA,TGTGCCAGCAGGCCCGCGAGAGGGCGAGGGGGGGAATTAGAGTTCTTC,CASRPARGRGGELEFF
TRBV2,TRBJ1-6,TRBD1,once,TGTGCCAGCAGTAATGCGGGACAGGGCAATTCACCCCTCCACTTT,CASSNAGQGNSPLHF
TRBV5-1,TRBJ1-1,NA,NA,TGCGCCAGCAGCTTGGGCCCAGGGGCCATGAACACTGAAGCTTTCTTT,CASSLGPGAMNTEAFF
TRBV7-2,TRBJ2-3,NA,few,TGTGCCAGCAGCAGGCAGGCTGGCCTTGGAGATACGCAGTATTTT,CASSRQAGLGDTQYF
TRBV18,TRBJ2-1,TRBD1,NA,TGTGCCAGCTCCCCGGACAGGGCGAACGGGGAGCAGTTCTTC,CASSPDRANGEQFF
TRBV29-1,TRBJ2-3,TRBD2,NA,TGCAGCGTTGGGGGACTAGCGGAGGGTACAGATACGCAGTATTTT,CSVGGLAEGTDTQYF
TRBV24-1,TRBJ1-3,NA,NA,TGTGCCACCAGTGCCCAGGGAAACACCATATATTTT,CATSAQGNTIYF
TRBV3-1/TRBV3-2,TRBJ2-7,NA,NA,TGTGCCAGCAGCCATACGACAGAGGCCTACGAGCAGTACTTC,CASSHTTEAYEQYF
TRBV28,TRBJ1-1,NA,NA,TGTGCCAGCAGGACCGGGAGCACTGAAGCTTTCTTT,CASRTGSTEAFF
TRBV2,TRBJ2-1,TRBD2,NA,TGTGCCAGCAGCCGGACTAGCGGGGACAGATACAATGAGCAGTTCTTC,CASSRTSGDRYNEQFF
TRBV19,TRBJ1-2,NA,NA,TGTGCCAGTAGTCCCCAAGGCCGGACAGACCGATATGGCTACACCTTC,CASSPQGRTDRYGYTF
TRBV7-2,TRBJ2-5,TRBD1,NA,TGTGCCAGCAGCCAATTGGGACAGACAGGAGAGACCCAGTACTTC,CASSQLGQTGETQYF
TRBV9,TRBJ1-3,TRBD1,NA,TGTGCCAGCAGCGACATCCGACAGGGTCACTCTGGAAACACCATATATTTT,CASSDIRQGHSGNTIYF
TRBV4-1,TRBJ2-1,TRBD2,NA,TGCGCCAGCAGCCAAGGTATCGCGGGAGGCATCTACAATGAGCAGTTCTTC,CASSQGIAGGIYNEQFF
TRBV28,TRBJ2-7,TRBD1,NA,TGTGCCAGCAGATCGGGACAGTCGAACTACGAGCAGTACTTC,CASRSGQSNYEQYF
TRBV4-1,TRBJ2-1,TRBD2,NA,TGCGCCAGCAGCCATGTATTAATAGCGGGAGGCGATGAGCAGTTCTTC,CASSHVLIAGGDEQFF
TRBV6-5,TRBJ1-1,NA,few,TGTGCCAGCAGTTATTTCGGGGTAAACACTGAAGCTTTCTTT,CASSYFGVNTEAFF
TRBV14,TRBJ2-3,TRBD2,NA,TGTGCCAGCAGCCCTCTAGCGGGAGACAGCACAGATACGCAGTATTTT,CASSPLAGDSTDTQYF
TRBV11-3,TRBJ2-5,TRBD1,NA,TGTGCCAGCAGCTTAGGCCAGGGGGCTGGTATAGAGACCCAGTACTTC,CASSLGQGAGIETQYF
TRBV5-6,TRBJ1-6,NA,NA,TGTGCCAGCAGCTTGCCGGGGTCCCGCCGGTTTTCACCCCTCCACTTT,CASSLPGSRRFSPLHF
TRBV7-2,TRBJ2-7,NA,NA,TGTGCCAGCAGCGTCAGTCTCTACGAGCAGTACTTC,CASSVSLYEQYF
TRBV5-1,TRBJ2-7,TRBD2,NA,TGCGCCAGCAGCTTGGGAACTAGCGGGATCTACGAGCAGTACTTC,CASSLGTSGIYEQYF
TRBV9,TRBJ1-2,NA,NA,TGTGCCAGCAGCGTAGAAGGAGGCAGGGGTGGCTACACCTTC,CASSVEGGRGGYTF
TRBV28,TRBJ1-2,NA,NA,TGTGCCAGCAGTCAGTATGGCTACACCTTC,CASSQYGYTF
TRBV11-2,TRBJ2-3,NA,NA,TGTGCCAGCAGCTTAGATGTGCGGGGACGGGGCACAGATACGCAGTATTTT,CASSLDVRGRGTDTQYF
TRBV6-2/TRBV6-3,TRBJ2-1,TRBD2,NA,TGTGCCAGCAGTCATAGCGGGAGCGAACTCAATGAGCAGTTCTTC,CASSHSGSELNEQFF
TRBV7-2,TRBJ2-7,TRBD2,NA,TGTGCCAGCAGCTCAAGGGGACTAGCAATGTCGGACTACGAGCAGTACTTC,CASSSRGLAMSDYEQYF
TRBV27,TRBJ1-5,TRBD1,NA,TGTGCCAGCAGCCTGACAGGGGGTGAGCAGCCCCAGCATTTT,CASSLTGGEQPQHF
TRBV9,TRBJ2-5,NA,NA,TGTGCCAGCAGCGTAGGTACGGGAGGGACAGGGGAGACCCAGTACTTC,CASSVGTGGTGETQYF
TRBV7-2,TRBJ1-4,TRBD1,once,TGTGCCAGCAGCCAATTGGGACAGGGGAATGAAAAACTGTTTTTT,CASSQLGQGNEKLFF
TRBV19,TRBJ2-5,NA,NA,TGTGCCAGTAGTATTAAAGAGACCCAGTACTTC,CASSIKETQYF
TRBV29-1,TRBJ2-1,TRBD2,few,TGCAGCGTTGAGGGCGGGAGGGCCGTCGATGAGCAGTTCTTC,CSVEGGRAVDEQFF